This TCR beta chain came from a study of beta chain features in type 1 diabetes. Whole-study results and caveats: Within patients, naive, central memory and Treg TCRB repertoires seemed more similar than within healthy donors. Among all four CD4+ subsets, Type 1 diabetes patients had TCRB CDR3s that were moderately but significantly shorter.

This CDR3 contains 15 residues. Germline values: CDR1 SGHTA, CDR2 FQGTGA. Unmatched junction bases numbered 2, after V lost 0 bases and J lost 1 base. Expressed TCRB transcripts were sequenced after all isolated RNA was converted to cDNA. Profiling relied on immunoSEQ multiplex PCR, and the TCRdb table lists in-frame clones only, not all of them. The repertoire has hundreds of thousands of clones, over 12% of them found once; the top ten carry approximately 0.043%. Note on this clone: Its antigen is still unknown.

A single heparinised blood sample, averaging around 120 mL, was obtained per donor. The material sequenced was naive CD4+ T cells from blood. The clonotype originates from a man between 18 and 35 years old with type 1 diabetes. This chain connects TRBV7-3 to TRBJ2-5; 7 bases line up with TRBD1. The CDR3 region has the DNA TGTGCCAGCAGCTTAACCGGACAGGTCCAAGAGACCCAGTACTTC. Its protein is CASSLTGQVQETQYF.